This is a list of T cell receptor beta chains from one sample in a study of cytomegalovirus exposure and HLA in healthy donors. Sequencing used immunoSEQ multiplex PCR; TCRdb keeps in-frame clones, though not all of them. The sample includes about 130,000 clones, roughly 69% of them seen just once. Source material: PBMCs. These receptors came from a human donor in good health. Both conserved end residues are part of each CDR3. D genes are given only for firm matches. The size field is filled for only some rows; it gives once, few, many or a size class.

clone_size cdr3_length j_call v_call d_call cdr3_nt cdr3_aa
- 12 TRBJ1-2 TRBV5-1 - TGCGCCAGCAAGGCTCAGGGGAATGGCTACACCTTC CASKAQGNGYTF
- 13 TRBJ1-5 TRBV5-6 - TGTGCCAGCAGCTTCGGGGTGAATCAGCCCCAGCATTTT CASSFGVNQPQHF
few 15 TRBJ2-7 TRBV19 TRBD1 TGTGCCAGTAGTATTAGGACAGGGACCGTTTACGAGCAGTACTTC CASSIRTGTVYEQYF
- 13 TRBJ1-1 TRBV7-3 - TGTGCCAGCAGCCCCTATCCGGGAAACGAAGCTTTCTTT CASSPYPGNEAFF
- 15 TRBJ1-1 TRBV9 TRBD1 TGTGCCAGCAGCGCGGGACAGGGGATGAACACTGAAGCTTTCTTT CASSAGQGMNTEAFF
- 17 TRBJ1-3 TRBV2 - TGTGCCAGCAGTGAAAGGTTCGGGGGAACCGGTGGAAACACCATATATTTT CASSERFGGTGGNTIYF
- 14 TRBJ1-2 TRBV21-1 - TGTGCCAGCAGCCACAGGGGGCCTGACTATGGCTACACCTTC CASSHRGPDYGYTF
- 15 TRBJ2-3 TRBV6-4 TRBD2 TGTGCCAGCAGTGCAGCTAGCGGGACGGCCGATACGCAGTATTTT CASSAASGTADTQYF
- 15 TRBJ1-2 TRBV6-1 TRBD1 TGTGCCAGCAGTGATCCGAGGACAGGCGGCAGGGGCTACACCTTC CASSDPRTGGRGYTF
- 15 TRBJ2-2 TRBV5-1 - TGCGCCAGCAGCGACGGAGGACGGAACACCGGGGAGCTGTTTTTT CASSDGGRNTGELFF
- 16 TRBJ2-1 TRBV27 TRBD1 TGTGCCAGCAGTTTGCGGACAGGGAAGGTCGGGGATGAGCAGTTCTTC CASSLRTGKVGDEQFF
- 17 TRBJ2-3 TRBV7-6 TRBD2 TGTGCCAGCAGCCCGCGGACTAGCGGGGGGGGCACAGATACGCAGTATTTT CASSPRTSGGGTDTQYF
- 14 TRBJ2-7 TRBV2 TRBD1 TGTGCCAGCAATAGGGGACAGGGTACCCACGAGCAGTACTTC CASNRGQGTHEQYF
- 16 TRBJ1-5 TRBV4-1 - TGCGCCAGCAGCCAAGATGTTCCAGGGATCGGTCAGCCCCAGCATTTT CASSQDVPGIGQPQHF
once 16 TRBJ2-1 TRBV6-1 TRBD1 TGTGCCAGCAGTGGGACAGGCCCATTCTCCTACAATGAGCAGTTCTTC CASSGTGPFSYNEQFF
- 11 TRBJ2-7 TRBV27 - TGTGCCAGCAACTCCGGTTACGAGCAGTACTTC CASNSGYEQYF
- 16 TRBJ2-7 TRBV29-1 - TGCAGCGTCGCCGGGACAGATAGAGGGGACTTCTACGAGCAGTACTTC CSVAGTDRGDFYEQYF
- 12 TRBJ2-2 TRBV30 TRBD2 TGTGCCTGGTTGCGGGGGGCCGGGGAGCTGTTTTTT CAWLRGAGELFF
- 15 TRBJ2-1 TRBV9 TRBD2 TGTGCCAGCAGCGTAGGACTAGCGGGAGAGTGGGAGCAGTTCTTC CASSVGLAGEWEQFF
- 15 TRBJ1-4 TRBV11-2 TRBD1 TGTGCCAGCAGCTTAGTACAGGGGTCCGGTGAAAAACTGTTTTTT CASSLVQGSGEKLFF
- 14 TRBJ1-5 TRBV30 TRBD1 TGTGCCTGGAGTACGGGACAGGGGATTCAGCCCCAGCATTTT CAWSTGQGIQPQHF
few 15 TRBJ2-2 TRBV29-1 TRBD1 TGCAGCGTTCTCGAGGGACAGGGGTGGCCCGGGGAGCTGTTTTTT CSVLEGQGWPGELFF
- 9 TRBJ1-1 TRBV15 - TGTGCCACTACAATGGAAGCTTTCTTT CATTMEAFF
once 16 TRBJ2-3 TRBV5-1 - TGCGCCAGCAGCTTGTTGGCTAGTGGAAGCACAGATACGCAGTATTTT CASSLLASGSTDTQYF
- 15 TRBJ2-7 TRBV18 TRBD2 TGTGCCAGCTCCGGGGGGAGAGAGGGTCCCTACGAGCAGTACTTC CASSGGREGPYEQYF
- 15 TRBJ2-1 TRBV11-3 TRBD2 TGTGCCAGCAGCTTTAGTTGGGCGGGAGTTGCTGAGCAGTTCTTC CASSFSWAGVAEQFF
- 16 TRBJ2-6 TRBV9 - TGTGCCAGCAGCGTAGGCCTTAGGGGTGGGGCCAACGTCCTGACTTTC CASSVGLRGGANVLTF
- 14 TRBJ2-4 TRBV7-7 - TGTGCCAGCAGCTTTGGACAGACCAAAAACATTCAGTACTTC CASSFGQTKNIQYF
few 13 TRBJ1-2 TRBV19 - TGTGCCAGTAGTATGTCGAGCCACTATGGCTACACCTTC CASSMSSHYGYTF
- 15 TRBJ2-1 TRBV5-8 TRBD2 TGTGCCAGCAGCCTGGGGGGGACTATCGTCCATGAGCAGTTCTTC CASSLGGTIVHEQFF
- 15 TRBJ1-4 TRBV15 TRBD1 TGTGCCACCAGCAGGAACAGGGGGTTAGGGGAAAAACTGTTTTTT CATSRNRGLGEKLFF
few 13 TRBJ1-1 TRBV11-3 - TGTGCCAGCAGCCCTTATAATGGAGCTGAAGCTTTCTTT CASSPYNGAEAFF
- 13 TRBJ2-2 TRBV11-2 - TGTGCCAGCAGCTTATATGTCACCGGGGAGCTGTTTTTT CASSLYVTGELFF
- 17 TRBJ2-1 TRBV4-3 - TGCGCCAGCAGCCAAGATACGCGGCAAGGCTTCTACAATGAGCAGTTCTTC CASSQDTRQGFYNEQFF
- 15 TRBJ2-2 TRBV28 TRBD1 TGTGCCAGCAGTGTGAGGGGGCGACGAACCGGGGAGCTGTTTTTT CASSVRGRRTGELFF
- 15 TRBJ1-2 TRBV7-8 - TGTGCCAGCAGCCGAGCCCTACAGGTCTCGTATGGCTACACCTTC CASSRALQVSYGYTF
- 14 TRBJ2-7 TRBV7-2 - TGTGCCAGCAGCCCAAGCGGCTTCGTCTGGGAGCAGTACTTC CASSPSGFVWEQYF
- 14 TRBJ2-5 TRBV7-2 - TGTGCCAGCAGCTTAATCAGGAACGGAGAGACCCAGTACTTC CASSLIRNGETQYF
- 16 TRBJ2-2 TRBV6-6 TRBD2 TGTGCCAGCAGACGGGGACTAGCGGATAACACCGGGGAGCTGTTTTTT CASRRGLADNTGELFF
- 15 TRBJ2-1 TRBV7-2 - TGTGCCAGCAGCTTAGCGGGGGGGCTAGGGAGTGAGCAGTTCTTC CASSLAGGLGSEQFF
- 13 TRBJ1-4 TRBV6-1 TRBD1 TGTGCCAGCAAAAGGACAGGGTGGGAAAAACTGTTTTTT CASKRTGWEKLFF
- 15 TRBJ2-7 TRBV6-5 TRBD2 TGTGCCAGCAGCCATCGACTAGCGGGAGTCCACGAGCAGTACTTC CASSHRLAGVHEQYF
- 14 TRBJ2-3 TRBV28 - TGTGCCAGCAGTTTACGGGGGAGCACAGATACGCAGTATTTT CASSLRGSTDTQYF
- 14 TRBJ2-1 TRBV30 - TGTGCCTGGAGTGTACCCGGGGGTTACAATGAGCAGTTCTTC CAWSVPGGYNEQFF
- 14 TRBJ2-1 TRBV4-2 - TGTGCCAGCAGCCAAGTAGGTGCGGGGAATGAGCAGTTCTTC CASSQVGAGNEQFF
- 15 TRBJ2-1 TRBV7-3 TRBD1 TGTGCCAGCAGCTTAGGACAGGGGGCTTCCGCTGAGCAGTTCTTC CASSLGQGASAEQFF
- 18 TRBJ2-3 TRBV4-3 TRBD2 TGCGCCAGCAGCCCCGGACTAGCGGGAGCCGACAGCACAGATACGCAGTATTTT CASSPGLAGADSTDTQYF